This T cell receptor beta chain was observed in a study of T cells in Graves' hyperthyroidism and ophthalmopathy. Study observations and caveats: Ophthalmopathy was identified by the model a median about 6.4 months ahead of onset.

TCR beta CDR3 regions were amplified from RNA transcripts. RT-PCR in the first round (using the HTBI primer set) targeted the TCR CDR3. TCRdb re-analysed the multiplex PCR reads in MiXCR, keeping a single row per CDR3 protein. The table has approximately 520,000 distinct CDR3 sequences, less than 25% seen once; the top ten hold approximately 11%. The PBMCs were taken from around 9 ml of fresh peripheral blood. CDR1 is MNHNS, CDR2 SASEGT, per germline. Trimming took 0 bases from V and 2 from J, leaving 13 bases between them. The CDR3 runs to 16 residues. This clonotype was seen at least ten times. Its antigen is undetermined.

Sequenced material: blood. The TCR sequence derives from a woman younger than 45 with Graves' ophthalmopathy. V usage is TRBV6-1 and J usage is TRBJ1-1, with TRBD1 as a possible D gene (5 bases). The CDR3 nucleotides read TGTGCCAGCAGTGAAGCGGTCTTAGGGGCAAACACTGAAGCTTTCTTT. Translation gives CASSEAVLGANTEAFF.